The entry that follows covers one T cell receptor (beta chain) sequence. The antigen is not known. Compared with germline, one end of the junction differs, possibly owing to a read error. Multiplex PCR (32 V and 13 J primers) was used to amplify the TCR beta CDR3. TCRdb reprocessed the multiplex PCR reads via MiXCR and lists one record per CDR3 protein. The sample has 2,500 or so distinct CDR3 sequences; 26% are singletons. Per the germline V gene, CDR1 is LGHDT and CDR2 is YNNKEL (reference sequence). The CDR3 is 14 amino acids. This entry is derived from a study of immune heterogeneity within non-small cell lung tumors. Findings and caveats of the study: Both recurring identical dominant CDR3 beta clonotypes and site-unique high-frequency clones were observed across tumor sites within a patient. For local T-cell clonality, the correlation with local tumor mutational burden was moderate but significant (R 0.3 to 0.35).

Samples each supplied around 600 ng of bulk tumor genomic DNA as template. Far-apart biopsies, several per primary tumor, were taken during surgery. Undergoing curative surgery were patients whose non-small cell lung cancer was untreated and newly diagnosed. Donors comprised surgical patients with newly diagnosed non-small cell lung cancer, operated on with curative intent. The clonotype was recovered from a man in his fifties with non-small cell lung cancer. The sequenced material came from lung tumor tissue. This chain joins TRBV3-1 and TRBJ2-5, with D perhaps TRBD2 (5 bases). CDR3 amino acids: CASSPPEGMETHYF. As DNA, the CDR3 is TGTGCCAGCAGCCCTCCTGAGGGAATGGAGACCCATTACTTC.